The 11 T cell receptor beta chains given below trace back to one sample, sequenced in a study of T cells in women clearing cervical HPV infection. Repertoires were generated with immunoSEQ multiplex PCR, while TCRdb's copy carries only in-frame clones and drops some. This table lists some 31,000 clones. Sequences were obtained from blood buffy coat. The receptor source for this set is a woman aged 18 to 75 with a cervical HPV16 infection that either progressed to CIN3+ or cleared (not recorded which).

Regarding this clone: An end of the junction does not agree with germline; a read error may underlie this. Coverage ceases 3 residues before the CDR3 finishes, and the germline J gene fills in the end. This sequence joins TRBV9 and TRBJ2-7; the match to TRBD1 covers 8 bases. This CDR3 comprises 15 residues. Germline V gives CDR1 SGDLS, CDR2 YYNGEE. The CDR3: CASSGRDRRSSEQYF. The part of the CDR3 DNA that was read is TGTGCCAGCAGCGGCCGGGACAGGCGGTCCTCCGAG. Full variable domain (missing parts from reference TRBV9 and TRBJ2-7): DSGVTQTPKHLITATGQRVTLRCSPRSGDLSVYWYQQSLDQGLQFLIQYYNGEERAKGNILERFSAQQFPDLHSELNLSSLELGDSALYFCASSGRDRRSSEQYFGPGTRLTVT.

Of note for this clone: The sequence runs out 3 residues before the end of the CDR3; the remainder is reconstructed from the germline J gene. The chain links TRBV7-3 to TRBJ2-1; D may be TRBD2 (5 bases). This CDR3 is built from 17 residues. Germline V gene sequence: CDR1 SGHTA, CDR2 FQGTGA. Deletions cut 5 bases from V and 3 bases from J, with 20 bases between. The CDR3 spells CASSLSTAGQRYNEQFF. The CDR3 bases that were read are TGTGCCAGCAGCCTGAGTACGGCGGGCCAGCGCTACAATGAG.

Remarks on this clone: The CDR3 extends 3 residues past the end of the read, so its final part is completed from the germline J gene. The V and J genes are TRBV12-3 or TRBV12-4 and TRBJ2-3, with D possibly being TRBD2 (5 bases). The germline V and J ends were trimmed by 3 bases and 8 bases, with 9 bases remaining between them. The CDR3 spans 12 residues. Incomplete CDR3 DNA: TGTGCCAGCAGTTTTCTCCGGGGTACG. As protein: CASSFLRGT. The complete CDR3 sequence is CASSFLRGTQYF.

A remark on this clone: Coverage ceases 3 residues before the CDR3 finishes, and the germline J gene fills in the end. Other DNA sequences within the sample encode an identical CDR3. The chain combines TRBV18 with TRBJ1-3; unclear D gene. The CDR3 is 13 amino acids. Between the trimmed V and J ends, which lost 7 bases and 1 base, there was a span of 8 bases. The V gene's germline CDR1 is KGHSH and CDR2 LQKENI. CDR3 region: CASFVTSGNTIYF. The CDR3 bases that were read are TGTGCCAGCTTTGTGACATCTGGAAACACC.

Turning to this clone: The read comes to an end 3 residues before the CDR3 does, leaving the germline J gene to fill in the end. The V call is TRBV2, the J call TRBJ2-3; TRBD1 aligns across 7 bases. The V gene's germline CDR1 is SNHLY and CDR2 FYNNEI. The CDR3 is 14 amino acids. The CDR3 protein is CASRHDRVQETQYF. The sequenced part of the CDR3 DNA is TGTGCCAGCAGACATGACAGGGTCCAAGAGACG. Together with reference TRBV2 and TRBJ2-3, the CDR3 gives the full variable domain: EPEVTQTPSHQVTQMGQEVILRCVPISNHLYFYWYRQILGQKVEFLVSFYNNEISEKSEIFDDQFSVERPDGSNFTLKIRSTKLEDSAMYFCASRHDRVQETQYFGPGTRLTVL.

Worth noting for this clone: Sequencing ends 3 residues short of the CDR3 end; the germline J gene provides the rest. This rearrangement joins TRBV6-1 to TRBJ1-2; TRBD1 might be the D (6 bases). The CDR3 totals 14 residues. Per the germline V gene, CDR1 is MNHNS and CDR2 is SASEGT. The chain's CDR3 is CASSDERWTDGYTF. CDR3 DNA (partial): TGTGCCAGCAGTGACGAGAGATGGACAGACGGC.

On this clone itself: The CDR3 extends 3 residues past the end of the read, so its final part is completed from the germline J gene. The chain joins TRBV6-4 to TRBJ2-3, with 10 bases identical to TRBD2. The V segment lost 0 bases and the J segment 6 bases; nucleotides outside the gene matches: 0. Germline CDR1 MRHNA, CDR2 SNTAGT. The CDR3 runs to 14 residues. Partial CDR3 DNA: TGTGCCAGCAGTGACTCTAGCGGGGGGGATACG. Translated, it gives CASSDSSGGDT. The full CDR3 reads CASSDSSGGDTQYF.

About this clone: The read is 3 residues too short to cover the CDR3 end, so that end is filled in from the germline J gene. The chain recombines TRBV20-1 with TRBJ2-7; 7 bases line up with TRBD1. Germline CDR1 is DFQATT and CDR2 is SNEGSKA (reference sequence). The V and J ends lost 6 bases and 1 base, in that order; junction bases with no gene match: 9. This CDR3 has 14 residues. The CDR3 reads CSARRDSLSYEQYF. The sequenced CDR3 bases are TGCAGTGCCCGTCGGGACAGCTTATCCTACGAG.

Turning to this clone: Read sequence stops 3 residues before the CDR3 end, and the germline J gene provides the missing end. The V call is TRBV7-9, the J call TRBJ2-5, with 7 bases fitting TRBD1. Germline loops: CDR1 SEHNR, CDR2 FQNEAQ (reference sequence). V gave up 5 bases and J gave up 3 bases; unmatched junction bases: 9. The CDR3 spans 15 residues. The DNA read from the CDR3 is TGTGCCAGCAGCCCGCGACAGGGATGGGAAGAGACC. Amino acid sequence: CASSPRQGWEET. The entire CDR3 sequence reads CASSPRQGWEETQYF.

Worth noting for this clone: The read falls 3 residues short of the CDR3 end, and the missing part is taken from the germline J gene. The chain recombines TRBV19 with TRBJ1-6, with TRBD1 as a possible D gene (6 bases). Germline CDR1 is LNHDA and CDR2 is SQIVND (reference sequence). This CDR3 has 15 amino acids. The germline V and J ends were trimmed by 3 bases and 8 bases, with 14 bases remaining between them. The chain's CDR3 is CASSIRHRDDSPLHF. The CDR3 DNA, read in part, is TGTGCCAGTAGTATTCGCCACAGGGATGATTCACCC.

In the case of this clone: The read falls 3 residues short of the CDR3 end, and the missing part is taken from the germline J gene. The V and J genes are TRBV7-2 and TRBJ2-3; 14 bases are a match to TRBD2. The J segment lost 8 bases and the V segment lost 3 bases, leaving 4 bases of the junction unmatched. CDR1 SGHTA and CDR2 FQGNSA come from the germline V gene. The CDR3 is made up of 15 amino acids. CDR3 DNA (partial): TGTGCCAGCAGCTTTGGGGGGACTAGCGGGGGTACG. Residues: CASSFGGTSGGT. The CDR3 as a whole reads CASSFGGTSGGTQYF.